The source of this TCR beta chain is a study of cytomegalovirus exposure and HLA in healthy donors. Study overall: Early on, a data release was issued that held tens of millions of unique TCRs from HLA-typed donors.

Whole-study findings and limits: Across donors, presence/absence analyses took sequencing depth to be roughly uniform.

There are 11 residues in the CDR3. CDR1 is MNHEY, CDR2 SVGAGI, per germline. PCR was performed using 60 Vbeta and 13 Jbeta primers. Sequencing was performed with immunoSEQ multiplex PCR; in TCRdb, only in-frame clones are kept and a portion is missing. In total, the table holds roughly 220,000 clones. Comment on this clone: Its antigen is still unknown.

Sample: PBMCs. The V gene is TRBV6-5, the J gene TRBJ2-5, with unresolved D. The end of the DNA is better explained by TRBJ2-7, so the J call may be wrong. The TCR originated in a girl aged 2-9 years in good health and CMV-seropositive. This CDR3 is CASRKNREQYF. CDR3 sequence (DNA): TGTGCCAGCAGGAAGAATCGCGAGCAGTACTTC.